This entry lists 28 T cell receptor beta chains sequenced from one sample in a study of T cells in Graves' hyperthyroidism and ophthalmopathy (dated by TCRdb to about 2019). The library was generated by multiplex PCR. Reads for this sample came from an Illumina HiSeq 2000. Amplification of TCR beta CDR3 regions was carried out from RNA transcripts. A first-round RT-PCR of the TCR CDR3 used the HTBI primer set with the Qiagen OneStep RT-PCR kit. TCRdb took the public reads, trimmed them with fastp at Q25, ran MiXCR for clone calling and kept in-frame beta chains. Rows merge per CDR3 protein into single entries with the most common DNA and genes. The sample table contains 480,000 or so distinct CDR3 sequences; only one count was recorded for approximately 49% of them. Of the sample, roughly 45% falls within the top ten clones. Sequences were obtained from peripheral blood or thyroid tissue (not recorded which). Every receptor here comes from an adult woman with Graves' disease, either hyperthyroidism or ophthalmopathy (not recorded which).

There are many counts of this clonotype. The chain joins TRBV29-1 to TRBJ2-7, with D unresolved. CDR3 size: 11 residues. Germline V gene data show CDR1 as SQVTM and CDR2 as ANQGSEA. V was cut by 4 bases and J by 3 bases, with 7 bases left in between. The CDR3 sequence: CSVVGNYEQYF. The CDR3 DNA follows: TGCAGCGTTGTGGGGAACTACGAGCAGTACTTC.

This clonotype has at least ten counts. V usage is TRBV2 and J usage is TRBJ1-4; D is perhaps TRBD1 (5 bases). CDR1 is SNHLY and CDR2 is FYNNEI in the germline V gene. Trimming pared 4 bases from V and 7 bases from J, leaving 10 bases between. The CDR3 is made up of 13 amino acids. The CDR3 spells CASSGQGSEKLFF. The CDR3 bases are TGTGCCAGCAGTGGGCAGGGCTCTGAAAAACTGTTTTTT.

The count of this clonotype is one. The V gene is TRBV7-4, the J gene TRBJ1-6; D gene uncertain. V dropped 5 bases and J dropped 9 bases, with 14 bases sitting between them. This CDR3 contains 14 residues. CDR1 is SGHVT and CDR2 is SQSDAQ in the germline V gene. The CDR3 here is CASSKDGEISPLHF. CDR3 DNA sequence: TGTGCCAGCAGCAAAGACGGGGAGATTTCACCCCTCCACTTT.

The chain uses TRBV3-1 and TRBJ1-1, with D hard to call. Germline CDR1 LGHDT, CDR2 YNNKEL (reference sequence). Trimming took off 0 bases at V and 2 bases at J, with 10 bases between the two ends. The CDR3 has 15 residues. CDR3 bases: TGTGCCAGCAGCCAAGATCTTTGGATAAACACTGAAGCTTTCTTT. It specifies CASSQDLWINTEAFF. The entire variable domain, with the rest obtained from reference TRBV3-1 and TRBJ1-1, is as follows: DTAVSQTPKYLVTQMGNDKSIKCEQNLGHDTMYWYKQDSKKFLKIMFSYNNKELIINETVPNRFSPKSPDKAHLNLHINSLELGDSAVYFCASSQDLWINTEAFFGQGTRLTVV.

This clonotype was counted between two and nine times. This chain uses TRBV15 with TRBJ1-5, with 7 bases that match TRBD1. The CDR3 totals 14 residues. In germline, CDR1 is LNHNV, CDR2 YYDKDF (reference sequence). The ends lost 1 base at V and 6 bases at J; junction bases unmatched: 3. CDR3 nucleotide sequence: TGTGCCACCAGCAGAGTAGGGGGCAGTCAGCCCCAGCATTTT. This encodes CATSRVGGSQPQHF.

The gene calls are TRBV7-3 and TRBJ2-2; 7 nucleotides match TRBD2. The trim removed 10 bases at V and 3 bases at J, leaving 11 bases unmatched. The CDR3 runs to 15 residues. Looked up from germline, CDR1 is SGHTA and CDR2 is FQGTGA. CDR3: CATILQRGYTGELFF. The CDR3 coding sequence is TGTGCCACGATACTTCAGCGGGGATACACCGGGGAGCTGTTTTTT.

This clonotype occurred many times. The gene calls are TRBV7-3 and TRBJ2-2, with D unclear. Trimming removed 5 bases from V and 5 bases from J, with 15 bases in between. Germline V gene sequence: CDR1 SGHTA, CDR2 FQGTGA. The CDR3 totals 15 residues. Written as DNA, the CDR3 is TGTGCCAGCAGCCCAGGTCCCGAGCCAACCGGGGAGCTGTTTTTT. As protein: CASSPGPEPTGELFF. The full variable domain, its missing parts supplied by reference TRBV7-3 and TRBJ2-2, is GAGVSQTPSNKVTEKGKYVELRCDPISGHTALYWYRQSLGQGPEFLIYFQGTGAADDSGLPNDRFFAVRPEGSVSTLKIQRTERGDSAVYLCASSPGPEPTGELFFGEGSRLTVL.

This clonotype was observed at least ten times. This chain links TRBV6-5 with TRBJ2-7; D might be TRBD1 or TRBD2, each matching 5 bases. V lost 10 bases to trimming and J lost 7 bases, with 14 bases between them. Germline V gene sequence: CDR1 MNHEY, CDR2 SVGAGI. The CDR3 spans 11 residues. This CDR3 is CATKGRYEQYF. In DNA form, the CDR3 reads TGTGCCACGAAGGGACGGTATGAGCAGTACTTC.

In this sample, this clonotype turned up a few times. V and J are TRBV3-1 and TRBJ2-5; D remains ambiguous. V lost 0 bases, J lost 6 bases, and 5 bases lay in between. CDR1 LGHDT and CDR2 YNNKEL come from the germline V gene (reference sequence). The CDR3 spans 12 residues. This chain's CDR3 is CASSQDRKTQYF. For the CDR3, the DNA is TGTGCCAGCAGCCAAGATAGGAAGACCCAGTACTTC.

The CDR3 coding sequence is TGTGCCAGCAGCCCTAACCGGGGCCGGCAAGAGACCCAGTACTTC. It translates to CASSPNRGRQETQYF. The chain recombines TRBV7-9 with TRBJ2-5; either TRBD1 or TRBD2 may supply D (5 bases each). Trimming removed 5 bases from V and 2 bases from J, with 15 bases in between. Germline values: CDR1 SEHNR, CDR2 FQNEAQ (reference sequence). This CDR3 has 15 residues. The full variable domain, its missing parts supplied by reference TRBV7-9 and TRBJ2-5, is DTGVSQNPRHKITKRGQNVTFRCDPISEHNRLYWYRQTLGQGPEFLTYFQNEAQLEKSRLLSDRFSAERPKGSFSTLEIQRTEQGDSAMYLCASSPNRGRQETQYFGPGTRLLVL.

In regard to this clonotype: This may be a read error, as it is one base from a much larger clone. The J gene is TRBJ2-7, the V gene TRBV7-2; D unclear. The CDR3 runs to 14 residues. Germline-derived CDR1 and CDR2 are SGHTA and FQGNSA. The DNA of the CDR3 is TGTGCCCGCAGCCCGTACAGTGGCTCCTACGAGCAGTACTTC. Translation: CARSPYSGSYEQYF.

The rearrangement joins TRBV15 to TRBJ1-4; no definite D call. The CDR3 has 14 amino acids. Trimming pared 4 bases from V and 8 bases from J, leaving 14 bases between. The germline CDR1 and CDR2 sequences are LNHNV and YYDKDF (reference sequence). CDR3 sequence (DNA): TGTGCCACCAGCAAGACCCACTCATGGGAAAAACTGTTTTTT. It specifies CATSKTHSWEKLFF.

In regard to this clonotype: Being one base from a much bigger clone, this may be a read error. This chain uses TRBV6-2 or TRBV6-3 with TRBJ1-5, with D possibly matching TRBD1 (5 bases). CDR3 size: 14 residues. Germline V lookup: CDR1 MNHEY, CDR2 SVGEGT. The CDR3 coding sequence is TGTGCCAGCAGTGAAAGACAGTACAATCATCCCCAGCATTTT. Residues: CASSERQYNHPQHF.

V usage is TRBV7-2 and J usage is TRBJ1-2; D gene unclear. Germline V CDR1 and CDR2: SGHTA, FQGNSA. The CDR3 sequence is 9 residues long. Trimming stripped 3 bases from V and 10 bases from J, with 3 bases between. CDR3 sequence (DNA): TGTGCCAGCAGCTTCGACTACACCTTC. The encoded protein is CASSFDYTF.

The gene calls are TRBV20-1 and TRBJ1-6; 7 bases line up with TRBD1. The CDR3 is 15 amino acids. J lost 0 bases, V lost 5 bases, and 4 bases had no gene match. Germline-derived CDR1 and CDR2 are DFQATT and SNEGSKA (reference sequence). The CDR3 spells CSAVGGNSYNSPLHF. CDR3 nucleotide sequence: TGCAGTGCTGTAGGGGGCAACTCCTATAATTCACCCCTCCACTTT.

The table lists this clonotype with many counts. The rearrangement uses TRBV6-5 and TRBJ2-7; D possibly corresponds to TRBD2 (7 bases). The CDR3 length is 13 residues. Trimming pared 8 bases from V and 3 bases from J, leaving 14 bases between. Germline V gene lookup returns CDR1 MNHEY and CDR2 SVGAGI. The CDR3 nucleotides are TGTGCCAGCGCGGGGGCCCCCTACTACGAGCAGTACTTC. It is translated as CASAGAPYYEQYF.

The genes are TRBV28 and TRBJ1-4, with D perhaps TRBD1 (6 bases). Germline V gives CDR1 MDHEN, CDR2 SYDVKM. V dropped 8 bases and J dropped 7 bases, with 11 bases sitting between them. This CDR3 region has 12 residues. CDR3 in DNA: TGTGCCAGCTCCGGGACACTTGAAAAACTGTTTTTT. Its protein product is CASSGTLEKLFF.

This clonotype was found a few times. The V gene is TRBV2, the J gene TRBJ1-3, with D perhaps TRBD1 (5 bases). V was trimmed by 7 bases and J by 3 bases, leaving 19 bases between them. The CDR3 is 16 residues long. Per the germline V gene, CDR1 is SNHLY and CDR2 is FYNNEI. The CDR3 region is CASTREGLAVGNTIYF. In nucleotides, the CDR3 is TGTGCCAGCACACGTGAGGGGTTGGCTGTTGGAAACACCATATATTTT.

Only a few counts were recorded for this clonotype. The V gene is TRBV7-3, the J gene TRBJ2-7; D possibly uses TRBD1 or TRBD2 (6 bases each). CDR3 size: 14 residues. Trimming removed 5 bases at V and 3 bases at J, with 14 bases between. Per the germline V gene, CDR1 is SGHTA and CDR2 is FQGTGA. The CDR3 coding sequence is TGTGCCAGCAGCACAGAAGGGGGGTACTACGAGCAGTACTTC. It is translated as CASSTEGGYYEQYF. Full variable domain (missing parts from reference TRBV7-3 and TRBJ2-7): GAGVSQTPSNKVTEKGKYVELRCDPISGHTALYWYRQSLGQGPEFLIYFQGTGAADDSGLPNDRFFAVRPEGSVSTLKIQRTERGDSAVYLCASSTEGGYYEQYFGPGTRLTVT.

This clonotype was observed a handful of times. V gene TRBV20-1 combines with J gene TRBJ1-2; D possibly corresponds to TRBD1 (5 bases). The germline gives CDR1 DFQATT, CDR2 SNEGSKA (reference sequence). Trimming cost V 3 bases and J 0 bases, with 8 bases left between them. The CDR3 spans 13 residues. This CDR3 is CSASREANYGYTF. In DNA, the CDR3 is TGCAGTGCTAGCAGGGAAGCTAACTATGGCTACACCTTC.

This clonotype appeared a few times. V gene TRBV2 combines with J gene TRBJ2-1; D may be TRBD1 (5 bases). Trimming removed 7 bases at V and 4 bases at J, with 14 bases between. The CDR3 runs to 14 residues. CDR1 and CDR2 (germline): SNHLY, FYNNEI. CDR3 sequence (DNA): TGTGCCAGCACTCAACGGACATCTTACAATGAGCAGTTCTTC. Translated: CASTQRTSYNEQFF.

This clonotype occurred a few times. An end of the junction differs from the germline gene, which may be a read error. The chain recombines TRBV5-1 with TRBJ1-4, with 7 bases identical to TRBD1. The CDR3 sequence is 14 residues long. Looked up from germline, CDR1 is SGHRS and CDR2 is YFSETQ. CDR3 protein: CASRDGTVNEKLFF. In DNA, the CDR3 is TGTGCCAGCAGGGACGGGACAGTGAATGAAAAACTGTTTTTT.

This clonotype was detected only a few times. The chain combines TRBV28 with TRBJ2-6; 7 nucleotides line up with TRBD1. The CDR3 sequence is 16 residues long. V shed 2 bases and J 4 bases; nucleotides not matched to a gene: 5. Germline V lookup: CDR1 MDHEN, CDR2 SYDVKM. CDR3 bases: TGTGCCAGCAGTTTACCAACAGGGGCCGGGGCCAACGTCCTGACTTTC. It is translated as CASSLPTGAGANVLTF.

This clonotype was detected ten times or more. The rearrangement uses TRBV11-2 and TRBJ2-7, with TRBD1 matching over 8 bases. J gave up 6 bases and V 3 bases, and 7 bases lay outside the gene matches. This CDR3 region has 14 residues. Germline assignment: CDR1 SGHAT and CDR2 FQNNGV. The CDR3 spells CASSLGRGRFEQYF. The DNA for the CDR3 is TGTGCCAGCAGCTTGGGCAGGGGGCGCTTCGAGCAGTACTTC. Full variable domain (outside the CDR3, taken from reference TRBV11-2 and TRBJ2-7): EAGVAQSPRYKIIEKRQSVAFWCNPISGHATLYWYQQILGQGPKLLIQFQNNGVVDDSQLPKDRFSAERLKGVDSTLKIQPAKLEDSAVYLCASSLGRGRFEQYFGPGTRLTVT.

There are many counts of this clonotype. This rearrangement joins TRBV28 to TRBJ1-6; tentative D call: TRBD1 (5 bases). The germline V gene encodes CDR1 MDHEN and CDR2 SYDVKM. Trimming removed 3 bases at V and 10 bases at J, with 13 bases between. CDR3 length: 14 residues. The CDR3 spells CASSFPGTDSPLHF. For the CDR3, the DNA is TGTGCCAGCAGTTTCCCAGGGACGGACTCACCCCTCCACTTT.

This clonotype was seen at least ten times. This chain uses TRBV4-2 with TRBJ1-1; D remains unclear. Germline-derived CDR1 and CDR2 are LGHNA and YNFKEQ. V was cut by 0 bases and J by 0 bases, with 11 bases left in between. The CDR3 extends over 16 amino acids. As DNA, the CDR3 is TGTGCCAGCAGCCAAGAGGCCGGGCGACTGAACACTGAAGCTTTCTTT. Residues: CASSQEAGRLNTEAFF.

This chain's CDR3 is CASSLVGSQEKLFF. The CDR3 DNA is TGCGCCAGCAGCTTGGTGGGCAGCCAGGAAAAACTGTTTTTT. The chain links TRBV5-1 to TRBJ1-4; D ambiguous. The CDR3 has 14 amino acids. V lost 0 bases and J 8 bases, leaving 11 bases between the germline ends. In germline, CDR1 is SGHRS, CDR2 YFSETQ.

On this clonotype: This CDR3 fails to terminate in the conserved phenylalanine or tryptophan, so it likely reflects a read error. J is TRBJ1-2 and V is TRBV6-5; perhaps TRBD1 as D (5 bases). V lost 7 bases to trimming and J lost 3 bases, with 18 bases between them. CDR1 and CDR2 (germline): MNHEY, SVGAGI. This CDR3 has 15 residues. CDR3 sequence reads: CASMGLGDYDYGYTS. Written as DNA, the CDR3 is TGTGCCAGCATGGGACTCGGGGACTACGACTATGGCTACACCTCC.